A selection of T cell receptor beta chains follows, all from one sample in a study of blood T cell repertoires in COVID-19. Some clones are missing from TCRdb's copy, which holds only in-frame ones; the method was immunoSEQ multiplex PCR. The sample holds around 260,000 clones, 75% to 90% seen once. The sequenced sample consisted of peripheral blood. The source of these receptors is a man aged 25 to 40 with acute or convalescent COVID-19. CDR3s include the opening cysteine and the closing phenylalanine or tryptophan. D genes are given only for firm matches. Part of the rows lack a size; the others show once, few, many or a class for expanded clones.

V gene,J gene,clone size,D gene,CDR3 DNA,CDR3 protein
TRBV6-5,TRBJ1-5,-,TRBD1,TGTGCCGGACAGACAGGGCAACGTCAGCCCCAGCATTTT,CAGQTGQRQPQHF
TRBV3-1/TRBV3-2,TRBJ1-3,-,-,TGTGCCAGCAGCCATTCGACAGGAGGAGAGGGAAACACCATATATTTT,CASSHSTGGEGNTIYF
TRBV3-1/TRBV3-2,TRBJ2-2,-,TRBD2,TGTGCCAGCAGCGCTAGGGGAGGCGGGAGATCGGGCGCCGGGGAGCTGTTTTTT,CASSARGGGRSGAGELFF
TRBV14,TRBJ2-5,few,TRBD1,TGTGCCAGCAGCCAAGTATTGGGATCGGACAGGGGTGTCAGGGGATGGACCCAGTACTTC,CASSQVLGSDRGVRGWTQYF
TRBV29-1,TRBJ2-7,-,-,TGCAGCGTTAAAGCCGGACAGTTAACCTACGAGCAGTACTTC,CSVKAGQLTYEQYF
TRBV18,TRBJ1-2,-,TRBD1,TGTGCCAGCTCACCATTTGGGGCAGGGGGCAAGGAGAATGGCTACACCTTC,CASSPFGAGGKENGYTF
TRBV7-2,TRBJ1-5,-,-,TGTGCCAGCAGCTTAGCTTTAAATCAGCCCCAGCATTTT,CASSLALNQPQHF
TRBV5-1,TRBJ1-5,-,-,TGCGCCAGCAGCTTGGGGCAGGGGATCAATCAGCCCCAGCATTTT,CASSLGQGINQPQHF
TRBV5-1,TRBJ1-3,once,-,TGCGCCAGCAGCTCAAATCCAATTACTCGGAACACCATATATTTT,CASSSNPITRNTIYF
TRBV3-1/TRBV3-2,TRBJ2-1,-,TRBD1,TGTGCCAGCAGCCAAGGACAGGGGGGCTACAATGAGCAGTTCTTC,CASSQGQGGYNEQFF
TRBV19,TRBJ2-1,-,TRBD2,TGTGCCAGTAGTTCAGCGGGGGGTAGGGAGTTCTTC,CASSSAGGREFF
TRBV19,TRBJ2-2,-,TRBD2,TGTGCCAGTAGCATAATGCGGGGGGGAACGACCGGGGAGCTGTTTTTT,CASSIMRGGTTGELFF
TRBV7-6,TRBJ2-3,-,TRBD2,TGTGCCAGCAGCTTAGTACCCATACTAGCGGGAGCTGCCACAGATACGCAGTATTTT,CASSLVPILAGAATDTQYF
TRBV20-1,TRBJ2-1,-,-,TGCAGTGCTAGTGATACAGGGATTAATGAGCAGTTCTTC,CSASDTGINEQFF
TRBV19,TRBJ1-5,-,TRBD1,TGTGCCAGTAGTCCTAGACAGGGGAAGCCTCAGCCCCAGCATTTT,CASSPRQGKPQPQHF
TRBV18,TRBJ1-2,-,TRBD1,TGTGCCAGCTCACCACACGACAGGGTCCCCAACTATGGCTACACCTTC,CASSPHDRVPNYGYTF
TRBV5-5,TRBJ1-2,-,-,TGTGCCAGCAGCTCCCGGGACACCTTTAACTATGGCTACACCTTC,CASSSRDTFNYGYTF
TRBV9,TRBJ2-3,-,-,TGTGCCAGCAGCGTAGGGCTAGCCGGGGGTAACACAGATACGCAGTATTTT,CASSVGLAGGNTDTQYF
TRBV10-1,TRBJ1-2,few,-,TGCGCCAGCAGTCAGGGTTTCGGCTATGGCTACACCTTC,CASSQGFGYGYTF
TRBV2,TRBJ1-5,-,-,TGTGCCAGCAGGGCCTCTCTAGGGGCTCAGCCCCAGCATTTT,CASRASLGAQPQHF
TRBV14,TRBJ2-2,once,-,TGTGCCAGCAGCCAAGGATCCGTCTGGACTAAGAACACCGGGGAGCTGTTTTTT,CASSQGSVWTKNTGELFF
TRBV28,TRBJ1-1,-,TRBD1,TGTGCCAGCAGCTTTCGAACTCGACAGGGAAGGACTGAAGCTTTCTTT,CASSFRTRQGRTEAFF
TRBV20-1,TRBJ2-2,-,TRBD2,TGCAGTGCTAGTCCCAGGGAGGGTAGGAACACCGGGGAGCTGTTTTTT,CSASPREGRNTGELFF
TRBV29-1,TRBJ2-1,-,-,TGCAGCGTTGACAGCTACAATGAGCAGTTCTTC,CSVDSYNEQFF
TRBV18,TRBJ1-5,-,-,TGTGCCAGCTCACCATTCAGACATAGCAATCAGCCCCAGCATTTT,CASSPFRHSNQPQHF
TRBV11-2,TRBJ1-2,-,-,TGTGCCAGCAGCTCAAGTTCAGGGGACCGTGGCTACACCTTC,CASSSSSGDRGYTF
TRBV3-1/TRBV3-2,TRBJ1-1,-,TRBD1,TGTGCCAGCAGCATTCGGACAGGGCGGAACACTGAAGCTTTCTTT,CASSIRTGRNTEAFF
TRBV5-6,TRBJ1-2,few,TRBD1,TGTGCCAGCAGCTTGTTGGCCAGGGGGCAAGGCTACACCTTC,CASSLLARGQGYTF
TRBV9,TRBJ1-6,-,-,TGTGCCAGCAGCAAAGACAGAGCCTATAATTCACCCCTCCACTTT,CASSKDRAYNSPLHF
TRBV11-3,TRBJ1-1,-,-,TGTGCCAGCAGCTTAGGCCTACCGGGGGTGGTGAACACTGAAGCTTTCTTT,CASSLGLPGVVNTEAFF
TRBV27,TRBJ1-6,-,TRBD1,TGTGCCAGCACGGACAGGGGGCTTAATTCACCCCTCCACTTT,CASTDRGLNSPLHF
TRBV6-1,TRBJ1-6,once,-,TGTGCCAGCAGTGAAGGGAACAGGAGTAATTCACCCCTCCACTTT,CASSEGNRSNSPLHF
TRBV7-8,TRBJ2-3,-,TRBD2,TGTGCCAGCAGCAAAATGGGTCTGCGGGGGGCCACAGATACGCAGTATTTT,CASSKMGLRGATDTQYF
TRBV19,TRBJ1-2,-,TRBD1,TGTGCCAGTAGTATGCAGGACAGGGTGGCCTATGGCTACACCTTC,CASSMQDRVAYGYTF
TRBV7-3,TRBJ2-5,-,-,TGTGCCAGCAGCTCATATGGGAGAGAGACCCAGTACTTC,CASSSYGRETQYF
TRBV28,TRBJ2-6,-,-,TGTGCCACCCTTTCCCGGGCCCCCGAGGGCACTGGGGCCAACGTCCTGACTTTC,CATLSRAPEGTGANVLTF
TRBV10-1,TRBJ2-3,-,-,TGCGCCAGCAAAGAGCGGTTTAAGGGCACAGATACGCAGTATTTT,CASKERFKGTDTQYF
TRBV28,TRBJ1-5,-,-,TGTGCCAGCAGTCCCGCGGGGGGACAGCCCCAGCATTTT,CASSPAGGQPQHF
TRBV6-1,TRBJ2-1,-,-,TGTGCCAGCAGTGAAGTGGAGGCCGGACAGTCGAGGGCCTTGTTTAATGAGCAGTTCTTC,CASSEVEAGQSRALFNEQFF
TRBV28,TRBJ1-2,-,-,TGTGCCAGCAGTTTGGGTAGGAGGACGGCTACCTATGGCTACACCTTC,CASSLGRRTATYGYTF
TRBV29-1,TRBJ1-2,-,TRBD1,TGCAGCGTTGAAAGACAGGGATTTGACTATGGCTACACCTTC,CSVERQGFDYGYTF
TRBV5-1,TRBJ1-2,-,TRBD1,TGCGCCAGCAGCTTACAGGGGACAGGGGATGGCTACACCTTC,CASSLQGTGDGYTF
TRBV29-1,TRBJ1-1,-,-,TGCAGCGTTACTAGACGGCTGAACACTGAAGCTTTCTTT,CSVTRRLNTEAFF
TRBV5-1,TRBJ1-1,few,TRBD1,TGCGCCAGCAGCTATGGACAGGGGCGCGGAGGCACTGAAGCTTTCTTT,CASSYGQGRGGTEAFF
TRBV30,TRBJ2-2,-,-,TGTGCCTGGAGTGTACAAACAGTGAACACCGGGGAGCTGTTTTTT,CAWSVQTVNTGELFF
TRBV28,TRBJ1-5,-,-,TGTGCCAGCAGTTTAGGTCGACGGGGGGGCAATCAGCCCCAGCATTTT,CASSLGRRGGNQPQHF
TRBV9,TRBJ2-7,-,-,TGTGCCAGCAGCGTAAATACTGGGAGCTCCTACGAGCAGTACTTC,CASSVNTGSSYEQYF
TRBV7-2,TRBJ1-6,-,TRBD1,TGTGCCAGCAGCCCTCGGACAGGGCAGAATTCACCCCTCCACTTT,CASSPRTGQNSPLHF
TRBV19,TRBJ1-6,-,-,TGTGCCAGTAGAAAGCGGGTGAACTCCTATAATTCACCCCTCCACTTT,CASRKRVNSYNSPLHF
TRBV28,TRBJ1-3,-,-,TGTGCCAGCAGTGGGACTACAGGGAATTGGGCTGGAAACACCATATATTTT,CASSGTTGNWAGNTIYF
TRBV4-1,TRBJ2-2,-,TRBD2,TGCGCCAGCAGCCAAAAACAGGGGACTAGCGGGAGGGGATCCGGGGAGCTGTTTTTT,CASSQKQGTSGRGSGELFF
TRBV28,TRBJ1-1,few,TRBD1,TGTGCCAGCAGTCCTCCAAGAAACAGGGGGCGCAGAAACACTGAAGCTTTCTTT,CASSPPRNRGRRNTEAFF
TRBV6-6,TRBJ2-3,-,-,TGTGCCAGCAGTCTTACTAATAGCGGATACAGCACAGATACGCAGTATTTT,CASSLTNSGYSTDTQYF
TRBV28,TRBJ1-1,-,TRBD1,TGTGCCAGCAGTTTATGGGGACAGGGGGCCGGCACTGAAGCTTTCTTT,CASSLWGQGAGTEAFF
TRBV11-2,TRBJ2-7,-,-,TGTGCCAGCAGCTCCCCGGGTCTTAGTGACCTGTACGAGCAGTACTTC,CASSSPGLSDLYEQYF